These 18 T cell receptor beta chains share one sample of origin, sequenced in a study of blood T cell repertoires in COVID-19. Clones were read by immunoSEQ multiplex PCR, and TCRdb kept only the in-frame ones, dropping some. The repertoire has hundreds of thousands of clones, approximately 84% of them found once; the top ten carry approximately 10%. Sequenced: peripheral blood. Receptors originate from a man aged 50-59 years with COVID-19, enrolled during active disease.

This sequence joins TRBV30 and TRBJ2-3, with 10 positions matching TRBD2. CDR3 length: 15 amino acids. Germline values: CDR1 GTSNPN, CDR2 SVGIG (reference sequence). J was trimmed by 1 base and V by 3 bases; bases with no gene match: 4. The CDR3 reads CAWRATSGGTDTQYF. The CDR3 DNA reads TGTGCCTGGAGGGCCACTAGCGGGGGCACAGATACGCAGTATTTT. Supplemented by reference TRBV30 and TRBJ2-3, the full variable domain reads SQTIHQWPATLVQPVGSPLSLECTVEGTSNPNLYWYRQAAGRGLQLLFYSVGIGQISSEVPQNLSASRPQDRQFILSSKKLLLSDSGFYLCAWRATSGGTDTQYFGPGTRLTVL.

The gene calls are TRBV27 and TRBJ2-1, with 10 bases lining up with TRBD2. J was trimmed by 0 bases and V by 8 bases; bases with no gene match: 4. The CDR3 is 15 residues long. Germline assignment: CDR1 MNHEY and CDR2 SMNVEV (reference sequence). DNA of the CDR3: TGTGCCAGCGGTAGCGGGGGGATCTCCTACAATGAGCAGTTCTTC. It yields the protein CASGSGGISYNEQFF.

This chain links TRBV9 with TRBJ2-5; TRBD2 agrees at 8 bases. The CDR3 has 16 amino acids. Trimming at V came to 2 bases and at J to 0 bases, leaving 6 bases not matched to a gene. From germline, CDR1 is SGDLS and CDR2 YYNGEE. CDR3 in amino acids: CASSVGSGGHQETQYF. CDR3 nucleotides: TGTGCCAGCAGCGTTGGGAGCGGGGGTCACCAAGAGACCCAGTACTTC.

The J gene is TRBJ1-2, the V gene TRBV28; the match to TRBD1 covers 8 bases. This CDR3 contains 14 residues. V lost 4 bases and J lost 8; bases outside the gene matches: 9. The germline V gene encodes CDR1 MDHEN and CDR2 SYDVKM. The CDR3 is CASSSGTGPWGYTF. For the CDR3, the DNA is TGTGCCAGCAGTTCTGGGACAGGACCTTGGGGCTACACCTTC.

The chain joins TRBV30 to TRBJ1-2; 8 bases are shared with TRBD1. Trimming removed 3 bases from V and 7 bases from J; junction bases left unmatched: 10. This CDR3 region has 14 residues. The germline CDR1 and CDR2 sequences are GTSNPN and SVGIG (reference sequence). In DNA form, the CDR3 reads TGTGCCTGGAGAACGGCAGGGGGCCAGGGTGGCTACACCTTC. Its translation is CAWRTAGGQGGYTF.

The chain couples TRBV2 to TRBJ2-5; the D is unclear. Trimming removed 6 bases at V and 5 bases at J, with 13 bases between. The germline CDR1 and CDR2 sequences are SNHLY and FYNNEI. CDR3 length equals 13 residues. The CDR3 coding sequence is TGTGCCAGCAGCGCCGGGTCATACGAGACCCAGTACTTC. Translating it yields CASSAGSYETQYF.

The J gene is TRBJ1-6, the V gene TRBV7-2; D is ambiguous. V was pared by 2 bases and J by 6 bases, with 14 bases between. Germline CDR1 is SGHTA and CDR2 is FQGNSA. This CDR3 is built from 16 residues. In DNA form, the CDR3 reads TGTGCCAGCAGCTTAAGGGCCGGGGTAGGTAATTCACCCCTCCACTTT. This sequence encodes CASSLRAGVGNSPLHF.

J is TRBJ2-3 and V is TRBV9, with TRBD1 as a possible D gene (6 bases). Per the germline V gene, CDR1 is SGDLS and CDR2 is YYNGEE. V lost 4 bases and J 2 bases, leaving 11 bases between the germline ends. This CDR3 region has 14 residues. The CDR3 loop reads CASSPRTATDTQYF. The CDR3 DNA is TGTGCCAGCAGCCCTCGGACAGCCACAGATACGCAGTATTTT.

This sequence joins TRBV7-2 and TRBJ2-4; perhaps TRBD1 as D (6 bases). The CDR3 is 14 residues long. Deletions cut 4 bases from V and 9 bases from J, with 16 bases between. In germline, CDR1 is SGHTA, CDR2 FQGNSA. The CDR3 region has the DNA TGTGCCAGCAGCTCGCAGACAGGATCAACCATTCAGTACTTC. Encoded protein: CASSSQTGSTIQYF.

The chain uses TRBV29-1 and TRBJ1-5, with D perhaps matching TRBD1 (6 bases). Trimming removed 6 bases from V and 9 bases from J, with 18 bases in between. CDR1 is SQVTM, CDR2 ANQGSEA, per germline. This CDR3 is built from 13 residues. The CDR3 region has the DNA TGCAGCGTCCAAGGGACACTTGAGGGGCCCCAGCATTTT. It specifies CSVQGTLEGPQHF.

The genes are TRBV27 and TRBJ1-1; unclear D gene. The CDR3 extends over 13 amino acids. In germline, CDR1 is MNHEY, CDR2 SMNVEV (reference sequence). The germline V and J ends were trimmed by 6 bases and 5 bases, with 13 bases remaining between them. CDR3 protein: CASSSQPGTEAFF. The CDR3 DNA sequence: TGTGCCAGCAGCAGTCAGCCGGGGACTGAAGCTTTCTTT.

V is TRBV30 and J is TRBJ2-1; D uncertain. The CDR3 totals 12 residues. V was shortened by 2 bases and J by 0 bases, with 2 bases between the two germline ends. Germline V lookup: CDR1 GTSNPN, CDR2 SVGIG (reference sequence). CDR3 coding DNA: TGTGCCTGGAGTCTCTCCTACAATGAGCAGTTCTTC. Encoded protein: CAWSLSYNEQFF. The full variable domain, with the rest looked up from reference TRBV30 and TRBJ2-1, is SQTIHQWPATLVQPVGSPLSLECTVEGTSNPNLYWYRQAAGRGLQLLFYSVGIGQISSEVPQNLSASRPQDRQFILSSKKLLLSDSGFYLCAWSLSYNEQFFGPGTRLTVL.

The chain links TRBV27 to TRBJ2-1; TRBD2 is a possible D gene (5 bases). From germline, CDR1 is MNHEY and CDR2 SMNVEV (reference sequence). The CDR3 runs 13 residues. Trimming shortened V by 5 bases and J by 9 bases, and 14 bases separated the two germline ends. CDR3 region: CASSNPGMGEQFF. The CDR3, as DNA: TGTGCCAGCAGTAACCCCGGGATGGGTGAGCAGTTCTTC.

The gene calls are TRBV9 and TRBJ1-2; D unclear. The germline CDR1 and CDR2 sequences are SGDLS and YYNGEE. The CDR3 sequence is 13 residues long. Trimming removed 3 bases from V and 7 bases from J, with 13 bases in between. The CDR3 coding sequence is TGTGCCAGCAGCGCCCCTGGTCCGGGTGGCTACACCTTC. Protein: CASSAPGPGGYTF. The complete variable domain, with remaining parts taken from reference TRBV9 and TRBJ1-2, reads DSGVTQTPKHLITATGQRVTLRCSPRSGDLSVYWYQQSLDQGLQFLIQYYNGEERAKGNILERFSAQQFPDLHSELNLSSLELGDSALYFCASSAPGPGGYTFGSGTRLTVV.

In this sample, this clone turned up once. The chain carries TRBV3-1 (or the pseudogene TRBV3-2) and TRBJ1-4, with D possibly matching TRBD1 (5 bases). The CDR3 consists of 15 residues. Germline V gene sequence: CDR1 LGHDT, CDR2 YNNKEL (reference sequence). Trimming shortened V by 4 bases and J by 6 bases, and 15 bases separated the two germline ends. The CDR3 DNA reads TGTGCCAGCAGCCTACGGACACAGGCTGATGAAAAACTGTTTTTT. Translated, it gives CASSLRTQADEKLFF.

The V gene is TRBV3-1 (or the pseudogene TRBV3-2), the J gene TRBJ1-1; 9 bases match TRBD1. The junction had 5 bases not matched to a gene; V was cut back by 2 bases and J by 4 bases. The CDR3 runs 15 residues. Per the germline V gene, CDR1 is LGHDT and CDR2 is YNNKEL (reference sequence). The CDR3 here is CASSQWDREATEAFF. CDR3 sequence (DNA): TGTGCCAGCAGCCAATGGGACAGGGAGGCCACTGAAGCTTTCTTT.

This chain links TRBV18 with TRBJ1-1; possibly TRBD1 for D (5 bases). The germline CDR1 and CDR2 sequences are KGHSH and LQKENI. The CDR3 has 16 residues. Trimming pared 6 bases from V and 0 bases from J, leaving 17 bases between. In nucleotides, the CDR3 is TGTGCCAGCTCGCCCACGACAGACCTTATGAACACTGAAGCTTTCTTT. Its protein is CASSPTTDLMNTEAFF.

The V call is TRBV29-1, the J call TRBJ2-7; 8 bases align to TRBD1. V lost 6 bases to trimming and J lost 1 base; unmatched junction nucleotides: 11. CDR3 length: 15 amino acids. CDR1 is SQVTM and CDR2 is ANQGSEA in the germline V gene. The CDR3 here is CSVSRTDRASYEQYF. CDR3 bases: TGCAGCGTGTCCCGAACGGACAGGGCATCCTACGAGCAGTACTTC.